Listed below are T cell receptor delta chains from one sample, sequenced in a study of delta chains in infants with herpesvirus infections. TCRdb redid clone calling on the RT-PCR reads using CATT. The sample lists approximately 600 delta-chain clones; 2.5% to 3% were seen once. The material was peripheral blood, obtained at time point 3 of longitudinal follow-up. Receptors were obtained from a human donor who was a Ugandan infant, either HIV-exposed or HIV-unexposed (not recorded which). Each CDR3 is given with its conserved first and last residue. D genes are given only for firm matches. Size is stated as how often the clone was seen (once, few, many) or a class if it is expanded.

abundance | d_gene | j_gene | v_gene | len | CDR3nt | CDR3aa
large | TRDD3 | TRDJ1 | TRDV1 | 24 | TGTGCTCTTGGGGACTCCTCAATCTTCGGGTGGGGGATCCAATCCTATCGTAACACCGATAAACTCATCTTT | CALGDSSIFGWGIQSYRNTDKLIF
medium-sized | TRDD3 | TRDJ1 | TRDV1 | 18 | TGTGCTCTTGGGGTGTACCCTAACGTACTGGGGGATGAGGGGGAACTCATCTTT | CALGVYPNVLGDEGELIF
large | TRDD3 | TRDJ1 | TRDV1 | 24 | TGTGCTCTTGGGGAATTCCTGTCTTGTTTTCCGCTACTGGGGGATGGGGTGTACACCGATAAACTCATCTTT | CALGEFLSCFPLLGDGVYTDKLIF
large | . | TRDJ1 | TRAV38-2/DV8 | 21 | TGTGCTTATATAGGCTGTTCGAAACCCTACTGGGTTAAAAGGGGGACCGATAAACTCATCTTT | CAYIGCSKPYWVKRGTDKLIF
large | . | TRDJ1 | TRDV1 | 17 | TGTGCTCTTGGGGAACTTAACCGTCGGATCTGGGTAGTTAAACTCATCTTT | CALGELNRRIWVVKLIF
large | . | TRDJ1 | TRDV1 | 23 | TGTGCTCTTGGGGAACCATCGGCGGGGGGGGCTGTTCCGCTACCTCTTTGGACCGATAAACTCATCTTT | CALGEPSAGGAVPLPLWTDKLIF
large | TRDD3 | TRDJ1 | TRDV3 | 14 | TGTGCCTTTACCCCTTGGGGGAGCACCGATAAACTCATCTTT | CAFTPWGSTDKLIF
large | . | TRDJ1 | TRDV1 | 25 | TGTGCTCTTGGGGAACAAGTGACAACTTCACGGTGGGCTTCATTTGGGGGGCCGTACACCGATAAACTCATCTTT | CALGEQVTTSRWASFGGPYTDKLIF
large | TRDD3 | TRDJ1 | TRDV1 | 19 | TGTGCTCTCTCAGGGGTCCTGGGGGATACTACTTACCGGCCCGATAAACTCATCTTT | CALSGVLGDTTYRPDKLIF
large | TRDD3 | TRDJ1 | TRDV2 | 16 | TGTGCCTGTGTCGGTTTGGGGGATACGCATGCCGATAAACTCATCTTT | CACVGLGDTHADKLIF
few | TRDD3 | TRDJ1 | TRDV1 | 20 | TGTGCTCTTGGGGAAATTTCCCCCTACTGGGGGATACCACACACCGATAAACTCATCTTT | CALGEISPYWGIPHTDKLIF